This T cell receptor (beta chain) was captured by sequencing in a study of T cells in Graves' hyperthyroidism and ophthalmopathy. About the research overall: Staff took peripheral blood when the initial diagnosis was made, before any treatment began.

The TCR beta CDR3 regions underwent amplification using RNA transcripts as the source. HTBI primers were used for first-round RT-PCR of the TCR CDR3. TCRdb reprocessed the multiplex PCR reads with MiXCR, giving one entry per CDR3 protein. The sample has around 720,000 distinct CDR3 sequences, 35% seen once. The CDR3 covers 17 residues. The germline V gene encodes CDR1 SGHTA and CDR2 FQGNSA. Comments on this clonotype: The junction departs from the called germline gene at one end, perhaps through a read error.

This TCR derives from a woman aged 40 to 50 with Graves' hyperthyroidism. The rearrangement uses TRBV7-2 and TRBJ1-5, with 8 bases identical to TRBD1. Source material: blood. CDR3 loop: CASSQLWTGRSDQPQHF. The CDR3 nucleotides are TGCGCCAGCAGCCAATTATGGACAGGGAGAAGTGATCAGCCCCAGCATTTT.